This T cell receptor beta chain was recorded in a study of blood T cell repertoires in COVID-19. The data were produced by immunoSEQ multiplex PCR, yet TCRdb's version contains in-frame clones alone and is incomplete. The sample lists tens of thousands of clones, 80% to 90% occurring once. The junction had 4 bases not matched to a gene; V was cut back by 2 bases and J by 6 bases. This CDR3 has 15 amino acids. The germline gives CDR1 SGHTA, CDR2 FQGNSA. Sample: peripheral blood. The source is a man aged 60 to 69 with acute or convalescent COVID-19. The chain joins TRBV7-2 to TRBJ1-6; 7 positions agree with TRBD1. CDR3 DNA: TGTGCCAGCAGCTTACAGGGGGTTCTTAATTCACCCCTCCACTTT. Its protein product is CASSLQGVLNSPLHF.